The source of this T cell receptor (beta chain) is a study of cytomegalovirus exposure and HLA in healthy donors. Points from the study as a whole: Among TCR beta chains, those listed as cytomegalovirus-associated numbered around 180.

This CDR3 has 13 amino acids. V lost 6 bases, J lost 8 bases, and 16 bases lay in between. Germline loops: CDR1 MNHEY, CDR2 SVGAGI. Primers included in the PCR were 60 Vbeta and 13 Jbeta primers. Only in-frame clones appear in the TCRdb table, and some are missing; sequencing was by immunoSEQ multiplex PCR. The sample holds over 150,000 clones; roughly 80% are singletons and the top ten take around 9.1%. A remark on this clone: The antigen is not known.

The clonotype was recovered from a male donor in good health and CMV-seropositive. Source material: PBMCs. V and J are TRBV6-5 and TRBJ1-2, with unresolved D. The CDR3 bases are TGTGCCAGCAGCCCCCTCGGGGTGGGAGGCTACACCTTC. Its translation: CASSPLGVGGYTF.